Listed below are T cell receptor beta chains from one sample, sequenced in a study of technical replicates of blood from a few donors. The table came from immunoSEQ multiplex PCR; TCRdb's copy has only in-frame clones and leaves some out. In the table there are tens of thousands of clones, roughly 92% of which are singletons. Sequenced input: T cells isolated from PBMCs. These receptors all come from a human donor in good health. The CDR3 runs from the conserved cysteine through the conserved F or W. Fields, in order: clone size, D gene, V gene, J gene, CDR3 protein, CDR3 DNA. The D gene is left open where the match is weak. The size entry is marked missing in some rows and otherwise reads once, few, many or a size class.

size: NA
D: NA
V: TRBV5-6
J: TRBJ2-1
CDR3: CASSSGTDGGGRNEQFF
DNA: TGTGCCAGCAGCTCGGGGACTGACGGTGGGGGGAGGAATGAGCAGTTCTTC

size: once
D: TRBD2
V: TRBV30
J: TRBJ2-7
CDR3: CAWRTSGSSYEQYF
DNA: TGTGCCTGGAGGACTAGCGGGAGCTCCTACGAGCAGTACTTC

size: NA
D: TRBD1
V: TRBV14
J: TRBJ1-1
CDR3: CASSHPGQGTEAFF
DNA: TGTGCCAGCAGCCACCCGGGACAGGGCACTGAAGCTTTCTTT

size: NA
D: TRBD2
V: TRBV7-9
J: TRBJ2-7
CDR3: CASSSSGGVRYEQYF
DNA: TGTGCCAGCAGCTCCTCGGGGGGGGTTCGGTACGAGCAGTACTTC

size: NA
D: NA
V: TRBV6-5
J: TRBJ1-5
CDR3: CATRQGNQPQHF
DNA: TGTGCCACCCGGCAGGGTAATCAGCCCCAGCATTTT

size: NA
D: NA
V: TRBV10-1
J: TRBJ2-5
CDR3: CASSAGGIETQYF
DNA: TGCGCCAGCAGTGCCGGAGGGATCGAGACCCAGTACTTC

size: NA
D: TRBD1
V: TRBV6-5
J: TRBJ1-1
CDR3: CASSNRGPGTEAFF
DNA: TGTGCCAGCAGTAACAGGGGGCCGGGCACTGAAGCTTTCTTT

size: NA
D: NA
V: TRBV5-1
J: TRBJ1-1
CDR3: CASSQGSAPEAFF
DNA: TGCGCCAGCAGCCAGGGCTCCGCTCCTGAAGCTTTCTTT

size: NA
D: TRBD1
V: TRBV30
J: TRBJ2-7
CDR3: CACFPEGASYEQYF
DNA: TGTGCCTGCTTCCCTGAGGGGGCATCCTACGAGCAGTACTTC

size: NA
D: NA
V: TRBV2
J: TRBJ1-1
CDR3: CASSTDTNTEAFF
DNA: TGTGCCAGCAGTACGGACACGAACACTGAAGCTTTCTTT

size: NA
D: TRBD2
V: TRBV4-2
J: TRBJ2-3
CDR3: CASSQEGYLAGTDTQYF
DNA: TGTGCCAGCAGCCAAGAGGGGTATCTAGCGGGCACAGATACGCAGTATTTT

size: NA
D: NA
V: TRBV4-1
J: TRBJ1-5
CDR3: CASSQTWGDSNQPQHF
DNA: TGCGCCAGCAGTCAGACCTGGGGGGATAGCAATCAGCCCCAGCATTTT

size: NA
D: NA
V: TRBV29-1
J: TRBJ1-1
CDR3: CSVEDQNSGQVRGF
DNA: TGCAGCGTTGAAGATCAAAATTCAGGGCAGGTACGAGGCTTT

size: once
D: NA
V: TRBV7-2
J: TRBJ2-1
CDR3: CASSLGGRTHNEQFF
DNA: TGTGCCAGCAGCTTAGGTGGGAGAACCCACAATGAGCAGTTCTTC

size: NA
D: NA
V: TRBV7-2
J: TRBJ1-2
CDR3: CASSFFSTGHNYGYTF
DNA: TGTGCCAGCAGCTTCTTTAGTACAGGGCATAACTATGGCTACACCTTC

size: NA
D: TRBD1
V: TRBV11-3
J: TRBJ2-5
CDR3: CASSLAPSDRATQETQYF
DNA: TGTGCCAGCAGCTTAGCGCCCTCCGACAGGGCGACGCAAGAGACCCAGTACTTC

size: NA
D: TRBD2
V: TRBV4-1
J: TRBJ2-1
CDR3: CASSQDQLAGEQFF
DNA: TGCGCCAGCAGCCAGGACCAACTAGCGGGGGAGCAGTTCTTC

size: NA
D: NA
V: TRBV5-5
J: TRBJ2-2
CDR3: CASSYRVEDFTGELFF
DNA: TGTGCCAGCAGCTACCGGGTCGAAGACTTCACCGGGGAGCTGTTTTTT

size: once
D: NA
V: TRBV28
J: TRBJ2-3
CDR3: CASTTEITYYTDTQYF
DNA: TGTGCCAGCACTACCGAGATAACCTACTACACAGATACGCAGTATTTT

size: once
D: TRBD1
V: TRBV5-1
J: TRBJ1-2
CDR3: CARGGHHYGYTF
DNA: TGCGCCAGAGGGGGCCACCACTATGGCTACACCTTC

size: NA
D: NA
V: TRBV6-5
J: TRBJ1-1
CDR3: CASSRIQGLNTEAFF
DNA: TGTGCCAGCAGCCGAATACAGGGACTAAACACTGAAGCTTTCTTT

size: NA
D: NA
V: TRBV19
J: TRBJ1-1
CDR3: CASSQGLYTEAFF
DNA: TGTGCCAGTAGCCAGGGACTCTACACTGAAGCTTTCTTT

size: NA
D: TRBD2
V: TRBV7-2
J: TRBJ2-7
CDR3: CASSLGGGSTYEQYF
DNA: TGTGCCAGCAGCTTAGGTGGCGGGAGTACCTACGAGCAGTACTTC

size: once
D: NA
V: TRBV28
J: TRBJ1-4
CDR3: CASRTQAATNEKLFF
DNA: TGTGCCAGCAGAACACAGGCTGCAACTAATGAAAAACTGTTTTTT

size: NA
D: TRBD1
V: TRBV9
J: TRBJ2-3
CDR3: CASSVAQGAHDTQYF
DNA: TGTGCCAGCAGCGTAGCCCAGGGGGCGCACGATACGCAGTATTTT

size: NA
D: NA
V: TRBV18
J: TRBJ2-7
CDR3: CASSPGQSYEQYF
DNA: TGTGCCAGCTCACCGGGACAATCCTACGAGCAGTACTTC

size: NA
D: NA
V: TRBV4-3
J: TRBJ1-2
CDR3: CASSQEGTGWGANYGYTF
DNA: TGCGCCAGCAGCCAAGAAGGTACAGGGTGGGGAGCTAACTATGGCTACACCTTC

size: once
D: TRBD2
V: TRBV14
J: TRBJ2-3
CDR3: CASSQGTSSTDTQYF
DNA: TGTGCCAGCAGCCAGGGGACTAGCAGCACAGATACGCAGTATTTT

size: NA
D: NA
V: TRBV5-1
J: TRBJ2-2
CDR3: CASSKKPPGHTNTGELFF
DNA: TGCGCCAGCAGCAAAAAACCCCCGGGACATACTAACACCGGGGAGCTGTTTTTT

size: NA
D: TRBD2
V: TRBV19
J: TRBJ2-1
CDR3: CASKWTSGYNEQFF
DNA: TGTGCCAGTAAGTGGACTAGCGGTTACAATGAGCAGTTCTTC

size: few
D: TRBD2
V: TRBV2
J: TRBJ2-1
CDR3: CASSERVAGGRREQFF
DNA: TGTGCCAGCAGTGAAAGGGTAGCGGGAGGCCGGCGCGAGCAGTTCTTC

size: NA
D: TRBD1
V: TRBV27
J: TRBJ1-1
CDR3: CASSPGQGIPNTEAFF
DNA: TGTGCCAGCAGTCCGGGACAGGGGATACCCAACACTGAAGCTTTCTTT

size: once
D: NA
V: TRBV7-9
J: TRBJ2-3
CDR3: CASSLSRTSIEDTQYF
DNA: TGTGCCAGCAGCTTAAGTCGGACTTCCATTGAAGATACGCAGTATTTT

size: NA
D: TRBD2
V: TRBV7-9
J: TRBJ2-7
CDR3: CASSLAGGTSGYEQYF
DNA: TGTGCCAGCAGCTTAGCCGGCGGGACTAGCGGGTACGAGCAGTACTTC

size: NA
D: TRBD1
V: TRBV27
J: TRBJ1-1
CDR3: CASTGGMNTEAFF
DNA: TGTGCCAGTACAGGGGGGATGAACACTGAAGCTTTCTTT

size: NA
D: TRBD1
V: TRBV5-8
J: TRBJ2-1
CDR3: CASSPGQPEEHNEQFF
DNA: TGTGCCAGCAGCCCGGGACAGCCCGAGGAACACAATGAGCAGTTCTTC

size: NA
D: NA
V: TRBV7-7
J: TRBJ2-2
CDR3: CASSLTGLAGELFF
DNA: TGTGCTAGCAGCTTAACAGGGTTGGCCGGGGAGCTGTTTTTT

size: NA
D: NA
V: TRBV7-9
J: TRBJ2-7
CDR3: CASSLRDNSYEQYF
DNA: TGTGCCAGCAGCTTGAGGGATAACTCCTACGAGCAGTACTTC

size: once
D: TRBD1
V: TRBV6-1
J: TRBJ1-5
CDR3: CASSGGQGLGQPQHF
DNA: TGTGCCAGCAGTGGAGGACAGGGATTAGGTCAGCCCCAGCATTTT

size: once
D: NA
V: TRBV19
J: TRBJ2-7
CDR3: CASSPGVAGTSSDFLYF
DNA: TGTGCCAGTAGTCCAGGGGTAGCAGGGACGTCCTCTGATTTTCTATACTTC

size: NA
D: NA
V: TRBV7-3
J: TRBJ2-7
CDR3: CASSLESTSYEQYF
DNA: TGTGCCAGCAGCTTAGAATCGACAAGCTACGAGCAGTACTTC

size: NA
D: NA
V: TRBV18
J: TRBJ2-3
CDR3: CASSAGFTDTQYF
DNA: TGTGCCAGCTCAGCGGGATTCACAGATACGCAGTATTTT

size: NA
D: TRBD2
V: TRBV4-2
J: TRBJ2-1
CDR3: CASSPGLAGNEQFF
DNA: TGTGCCAGCAGCCCTGGACTAGCGGGCAATGAGCAGTTCTTC

size: NA
D: NA
V: TRBV11-3
J: TRBJ1-1
CDR3: CASSFGTFSMNTEAFF
DNA: TGTGCCAGCAGCTTCGGGACATTTAGCATGAACACTGAAGCTTTCTTT

size: once
D: NA
V: TRBV5-4
J: TRBJ1-2
CDR3: CASSLGHRLDGGYGYTF
DNA: TGTGCCAGCAGCCTTGGGCACAGACTGGACGGGGGATATGGCTACACCTTC

size: NA
D: TRBD1
V: TRBV5-6
J: TRBJ2-7
CDR3: CASTRGDRVYEQYF
DNA: TGTGCCAGCACCAGGGGGGACAGGGTCTACGAGCAGTACTTC

size: NA
D: NA
V: TRBV28
J: TRBJ2-1
CDR3: CASSSGEQFF
DNA: TGTGCCAGCAGTTCGGGTGAGCAGTTCTTC

size: NA
D: NA
V: TRBV7-8
J: TRBJ1-2
CDR3: CASSLAKGVSYGYTF
DNA: TGTGCCAGCAGCTTAGCGAAGGGGGTCTCCTATGGCTACACCTTC

size: NA
D: NA
V: TRBV19
J: TRBJ1-4
CDR3: CASSILRSANEKLFF
DNA: TGTGCCAGTAGTATCCTGAGGTCGGCTAATGAAAAACTGTTTTTT

size: NA
D: TRBD1
V: TRBV7-9
J: TRBJ1-1
CDR3: CASSQTGEAFF
DNA: TGTGCCAGCAGCCAGACAGGGGAAGCTTTCTTT

size: NA
D: NA
V: TRBV27
J: TRBJ2-7
CDR3: CASSLGRGNYEQYF
DNA: TGTGCCAGCAGTTTGGGCAGGGGTAACTACGAGCAGTACTTC

size: NA
D: NA
V: TRBV18
J: TRBJ1-1
CDR3: CASSPALIKSGQPGAFF
DNA: TGTGCCAGCTCACCCGCCTTAATAAAATCAGGACAGCCCGGAGCTTTCTTT

size: NA
D: NA
V: TRBV27
J: TRBJ2-1
CDR3: CASSLRGVNNEQFF
DNA: TGTGCCAGCAGTTTGCGGGGAGTGAACAATGAGCAGTTCTTC

size: NA
D: NA
V: TRBV29-1
J: TRBJ2-3
CDR3: CSVAGQLTDTQYF
DNA: TGCAGCGTTGCTGGACAGCTCACAGATACGCAGTATTTT

size: NA
D: NA
V: TRBV4-1
J: TRBJ2-1
CDR3: CASSQDNWNEQFF
DNA: TGCGCCAGCAGCCAAGACAACTGGAATGAGCAGTTCTTC

size: NA
D: TRBD2
V: TRBV7-8
J: TRBJ2-7
CDR3: CASSFGLAGMEEQYF
DNA: TGTGCCAGCAGCTTTGGACTAGCGGGAATGGAAGAGCAGTACTTC